The 3 T cell receptor beta chains in this list originate from one sample, sequenced in a study of blood T cell repertoires in COVID-19. Sequencing was performed with immunoSEQ multiplex PCR; in TCRdb, only in-frame clones are kept and a portion is missing. The repertoire holds tens of thousands of clones, approximately 91% seen once, with roughly 3% in the top ten. The sequenced sample was peripheral blood. The receptors were sampled from a woman older than 75 with acute or convalescent COVID-19.

In DNA, the CDR3 is TGTGCCAGCAGCTCCCAGGGGGATCAGCCCCAGCATTTT. As protein: CASSSQGDQPQHF. This rearrangement joins TRBV7-9 to TRBJ1-5, with 7 bases fitting TRBD1. The germline V gene has CDR1 SEHNR and CDR2 FQNEAQ (reference sequence). The junction had 2 bases not matched to a gene; V was cut back by 4 bases and J by 5 bases. The CDR3 is made up of 13 amino acids.

This rearrangement joins TRBV15 to TRBJ1-5; possibly TRBD1 for D (5 bases). The CDR3 contains 16 residues. Trimming removed 3 bases from V and 0 bases from J, with 12 bases in between. Per the germline V gene, CDR1 is LNHNV and CDR2 is YYDKDF (reference sequence). The CDR3, as DNA: TGTGCCACCAGCAGGGGGCAGGGAGGTAGCAATCAGCCCCAGCATTTT. Amino acids: CATSRGQGGSNQPQHF.

The chain has TRBV9 and TRBJ2-3; perhaps TRBD1 as D (6 bases). CDR1 is SGDLS and CDR2 is YYNGEE in the germline V gene. This CDR3 spans 14 amino acids. V dropped 6 bases and J dropped 6 bases, with 17 bases sitting between them. The CDR3 here is CASTLSHRADTQYF. The CDR3 DNA reads as TGTGCCAGCACCCTATCACACAGGGCGGATACGCAGTATTTT.